This TCR beta chain derives from a study of blood T cell repertoires in COVID-19. Study as a whole: The analysed material was cDNA or gDNA that came from T cells, B-cell-depleted T cells, or PBMCs.

The authors' processing: Reference gene primer amplification yielded estimated nucleated cell counts. Profiled with immunoSEQ multiplex PCR; TCRdb holds only in-frame clones, not every one. That table gives V, J and clone size, and the DNA gave D and trimming. The data show 150,000 to 200,000 clones, with more than 75% seen just once and around 3.5% held by the top ten. The germline CDR1 and CDR2 sequences are SGHVS and FNYEAQ. V lost 5 bases and J lost 5; bases outside the gene matches: 3. This CDR3 is 15 amino acids long. The sequence was collected from a young man with active or convalescent COVID-19. The sequenced sample consisted of peripheral blood. The rearrangement uses TRBV7-6 and TRBJ2-1; 13 bases match TRBD2. CDR3 in DNA: TGTGCCAGCAGCCACGGACTAGCGGGGGACAATGAGCAGTTCTTC. Residues: CASSHGLAGDNEQFF.